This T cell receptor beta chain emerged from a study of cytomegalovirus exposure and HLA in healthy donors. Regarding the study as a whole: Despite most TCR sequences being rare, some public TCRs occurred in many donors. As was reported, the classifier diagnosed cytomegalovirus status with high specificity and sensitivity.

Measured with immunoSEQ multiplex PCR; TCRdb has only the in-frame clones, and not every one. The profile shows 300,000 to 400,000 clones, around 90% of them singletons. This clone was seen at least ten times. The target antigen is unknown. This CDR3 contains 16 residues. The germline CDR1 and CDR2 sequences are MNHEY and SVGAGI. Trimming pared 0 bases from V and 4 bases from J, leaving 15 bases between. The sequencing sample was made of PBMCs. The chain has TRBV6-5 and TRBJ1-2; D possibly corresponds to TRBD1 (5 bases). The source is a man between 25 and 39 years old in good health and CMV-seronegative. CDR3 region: CASSYSRTGGGYGYTF. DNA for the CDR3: TGTGCCAGCAGTTACTCGAGAACGGGCGGGGGCTATGGCTACACCTTC.